Following are 5 T cell receptor beta chains from one sample sequenced in a study of response to subunit inactivated influenza vaccine. One entry per CDR3 protein results from TCRdb running MiXCR on the RT-PCR reads. Found here are just under 550,000 distinct CDR3 sequences, roughly 23% of them singletons; the top ten hold approximately 2.9%. The same data also went into a second study, on T cells expressing NK-cell markers. That work adds: 5'RACE template switching with UMIs produced the TCR beta cDNA.

The input for sequencing was CD4+ T cells sorted from PBMCs, taken 11 to 12 days after vaccination. The receptors come from a man aged 45-65 years who received an inactivated influenza vaccine.

This clonotype showed up just a few times. The chain carries TRBV29-1 and TRBJ1-1; the match to TRBD1 covers 7 bases. In germline, CDR1 is SQVTM, CDR2 ANQGSEA. Trimming at V came to 4 bases and at J to 7 bases, leaving 3 bases not matched to a gene. CDR3 size: 11 residues. CDR3 loop: CSVGRDSEAFF. In nucleotides, the CDR3 is TGCAGCGTTGGAAGGGACAGTGAAGCTTTCTTT.

This clonotype was seen more than once but under ten times. The rearrangement joins TRBV20-1 to TRBJ1-2; a possible D gene is TRBD1 (6 bases). V was shortened by 6 bases and J by 3 bases, with 11 bases between the two germline ends. In germline, CDR1 is DFQATT, CDR2 SNEGSKA (reference sequence). The CDR3 sequence is 12 residues long. CDR3 residues: CSASDSYYGYTF. Here the CDR3 DNA reads TGCAGTGCGTCGGACAGTTACTATGGCTACACCTTC.

This clonotype was picked up many times. The chain joins TRBV5-8 to TRBJ2-7, with unresolved D. V was pared by 5 bases and J by 0 bases, with 12 bases between. CDR3 size: 14 residues. Germline V gene lookup returns CDR1 SGHTS and CDR2 YDEGEE. This CDR3 is CASSPRTASYEQYF. As DNA, the CDR3 is TGTGCCAGCAGTCCCCGGACGGCCTCCTACGAGCAGTACTTC.

This clonotype was seen a single time. The rearrangement joins TRBV28 to TRBJ2-7; D gene ambiguous. Per the germline V gene, CDR1 is MDHEN and CDR2 is SYDVKM. CDR3 size: 11 residues. The V gene lost 8 bases and the J gene lost 3 bases, with 8 bases spanning the gap. CDR3 sequence: CASRYVYEQYF. DNA for the CDR3: TGTGCCAGCCGTTACGTCTACGAGCAGTACTTC.

J is TRBJ2-7 and V is TRBV5-1; D not certain. Trimming shortened V by 0 bases and J by 6 bases, and 10 bases separated the two germline ends. Germline CDR1 reads SGHRS; CDR2 reads YFSETQ. The length of the CDR3 is 13 residues. The chain's CDR3 is CASSLEAGSEQYF. The DNA for the CDR3 is TGCGCCAGCAGCTTGGAGGCAGGATCCGAGCAGTACTTC. Variable domain in full (rest from reference TRBV5-1 and TRBJ2-7): KAGVTQTPRYLIKTRGQQVTLSCSPISGHRSVSWYQQTPGQGLQFLFEYFSETQRNKGNFPGRFSGRQFSNSRSEMNVSTLELGDSALYLCASSLEAGSEQYFGPGTRLTVT.